This T cell receptor (beta chain) emerged from a study of CD8 T cells in Susac syndrome. Points from the study as a whole: CD8+ clonal expansion in Susac peaked in TEMRA cells and active patients.

Random hexamers were used to reverse transcribe an amount of about 0.5 to 1 ug RNA. TCRdb re-analysed the immunoSEQ multiplex PCR reads in MiXCR, keeping a single row per CDR3 protein. The sample shows approximately 87,000 distinct CDR3 sequences, about 96% of them seen only once. The length of the CDR3 is 14 residues. The germline V gene has CDR1 SQVTM and CDR2 ANQGSEA. The ends were cut back, 4 bases at V and 4 bases at J, with 13 bases in the middle. Regarding this clonotype: Antigen: not known.

Material for sequencing was CD8+ T cells from PBMCs. This sequence was found in a human donor with Susac syndrome. This rearrangement joins TRBV29-1 to TRBJ2-2, with D uncertain. The DNA of the CDR3 is TGCAGCGTTGTTAGGCTGTCGGGCACCGGGGAGCTGTTTTTT. Translated: CSVVRLSGTGELFF.